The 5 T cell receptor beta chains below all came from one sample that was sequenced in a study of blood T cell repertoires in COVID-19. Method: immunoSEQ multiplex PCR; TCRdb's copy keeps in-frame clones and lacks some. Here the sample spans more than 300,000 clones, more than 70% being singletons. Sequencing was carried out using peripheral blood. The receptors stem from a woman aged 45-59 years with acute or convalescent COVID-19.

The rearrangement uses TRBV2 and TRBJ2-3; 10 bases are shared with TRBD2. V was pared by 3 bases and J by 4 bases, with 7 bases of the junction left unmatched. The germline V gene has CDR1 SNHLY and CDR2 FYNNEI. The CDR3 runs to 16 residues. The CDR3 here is CASSDPLAGAADTQYF. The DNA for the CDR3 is TGTGCCAGCAGTGATCCCCTAGCGGGAGCGGCAGATACGCAGTATTTT. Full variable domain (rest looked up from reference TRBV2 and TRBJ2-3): EPEVTQTPSHQVTQMGQEVILRCVPISNHLYFYWYRQILGQKVEFLVSFYNNEISEKSEIFDDQFSVERPDGSNFTLKIRSTKLEDSAMYFCASSDPLAGAADTQYFGPGTRLTVL.

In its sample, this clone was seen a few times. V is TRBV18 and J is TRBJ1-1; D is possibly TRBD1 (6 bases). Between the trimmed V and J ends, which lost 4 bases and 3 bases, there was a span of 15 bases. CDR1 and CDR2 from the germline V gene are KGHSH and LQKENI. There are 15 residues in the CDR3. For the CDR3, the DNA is TGTGCCAGCTCACTACAGGGTGGTGGGGACACTGAAGCTTTCTTT. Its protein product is CASSLQGGGDTEAFF.

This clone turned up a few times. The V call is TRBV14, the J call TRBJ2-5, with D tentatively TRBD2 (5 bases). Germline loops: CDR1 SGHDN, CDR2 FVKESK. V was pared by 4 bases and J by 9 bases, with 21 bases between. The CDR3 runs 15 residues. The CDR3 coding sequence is TGTGCCAGCAGCCCGGGGATTTGGTCGTTCGGGGCCCAGTACTTC. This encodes CASSPGIWSFGAQYF.

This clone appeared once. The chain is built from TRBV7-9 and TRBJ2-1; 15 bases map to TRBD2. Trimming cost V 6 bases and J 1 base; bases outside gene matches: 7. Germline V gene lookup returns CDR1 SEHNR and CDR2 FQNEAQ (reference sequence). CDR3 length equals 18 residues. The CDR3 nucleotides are TGTGCCAGCAGTACCGGGACTAGCGGGGGGCCTTCCTACAATGAGCAGTTCTTC. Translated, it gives CASSTGTSGGPSYNEQFF.

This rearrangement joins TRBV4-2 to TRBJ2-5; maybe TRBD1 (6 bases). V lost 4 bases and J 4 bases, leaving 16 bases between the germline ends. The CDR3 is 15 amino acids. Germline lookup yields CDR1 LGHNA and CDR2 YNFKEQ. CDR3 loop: CASSPQYRDGETQYF. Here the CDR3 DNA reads TGTGCCAGCAGCCCTCAGTACAGGGACGGAGAGACCCAGTACTTC.